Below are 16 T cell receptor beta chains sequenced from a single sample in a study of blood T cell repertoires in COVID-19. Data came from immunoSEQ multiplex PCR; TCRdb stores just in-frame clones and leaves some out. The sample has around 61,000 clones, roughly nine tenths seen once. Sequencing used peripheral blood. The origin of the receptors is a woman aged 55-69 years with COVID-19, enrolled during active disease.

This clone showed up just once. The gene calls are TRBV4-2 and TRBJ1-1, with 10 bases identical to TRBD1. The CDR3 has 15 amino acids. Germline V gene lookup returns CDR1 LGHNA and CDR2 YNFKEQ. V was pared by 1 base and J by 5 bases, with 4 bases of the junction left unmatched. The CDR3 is CASSQGGTGETEAFF. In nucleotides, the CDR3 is TGTGCCAGCAGCCAAGGCGGGACAGGGGAAACTGAAGCTTTCTTT.

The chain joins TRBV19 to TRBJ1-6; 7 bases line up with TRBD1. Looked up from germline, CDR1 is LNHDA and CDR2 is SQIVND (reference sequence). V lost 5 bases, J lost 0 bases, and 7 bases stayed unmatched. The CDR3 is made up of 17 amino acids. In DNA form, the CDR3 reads TGTGCCAGTAGTCCCGGACAGGACGGCTCCTATAATTCACCCCTCCACTTT. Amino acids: CASSPGQDGSYNSPLHF.

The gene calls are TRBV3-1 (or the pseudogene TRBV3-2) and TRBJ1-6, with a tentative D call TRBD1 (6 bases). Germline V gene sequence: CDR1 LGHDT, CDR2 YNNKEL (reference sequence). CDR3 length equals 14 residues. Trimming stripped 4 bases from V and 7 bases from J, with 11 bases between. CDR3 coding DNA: TGTGCCAGCAGCCGAGAAACAGGGAATTCACCCCTCCACTTT. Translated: CASSRETGNSPLHF.

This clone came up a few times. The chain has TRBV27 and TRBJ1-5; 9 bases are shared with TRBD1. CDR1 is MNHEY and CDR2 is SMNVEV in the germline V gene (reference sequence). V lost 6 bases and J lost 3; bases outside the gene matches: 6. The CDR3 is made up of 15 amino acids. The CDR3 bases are TGTGCCAGCAGACAGGGGGCAGCCTACAATCAGCCCCAGCATTTT. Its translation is CASRQGAAYNQPQHF.

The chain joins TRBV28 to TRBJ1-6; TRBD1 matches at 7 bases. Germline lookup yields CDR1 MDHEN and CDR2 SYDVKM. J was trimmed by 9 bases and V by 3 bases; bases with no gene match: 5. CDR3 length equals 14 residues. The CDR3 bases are TGTGCCAGCAGTTTTTACAGGGGAAGTTCACCCCTCCACTTT. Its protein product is CASSFYRGSSPLHF. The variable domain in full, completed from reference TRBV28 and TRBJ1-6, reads DVKVTQSSRYLVKRTGEKVFLECVQDMDHENMFWYRQDPGLGLRLIYFSYDVKMKEKGDIPEGYSVSREKKERFSLILESASTNQTSMYLCASSFYRGSSPLHFGNGTRLTVT.

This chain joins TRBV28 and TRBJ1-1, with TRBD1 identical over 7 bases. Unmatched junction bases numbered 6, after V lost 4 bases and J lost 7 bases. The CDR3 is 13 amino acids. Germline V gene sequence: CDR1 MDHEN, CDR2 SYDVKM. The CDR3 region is CASSSVGQFEAFF. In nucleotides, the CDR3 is TGTGCCAGCAGTTCCGTGGGACAGTTTGAAGCTTTCTTT. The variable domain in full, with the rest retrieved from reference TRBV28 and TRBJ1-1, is DVKVTQSSRYLVKRTGEKVFLECVQDMDHENMFWYRQDPGLGLRLIYFSYDVKMKEKGDIPEGYSVSREKKERFSLILESASTNQTSMYLCASSSVGQFEAFFGQGTRLTVV.

CDR3 coding DNA: TGTGCCAGCAGTAGAGGGGGCCACTATGGCTACACCTTC. Its protein product is CASSRGGHYGYTF. The V call is TRBV6-5, the J call TRBJ1-2; TRBD1 agrees at 7 bases. V gave up 5 bases and J gave up 3 bases; unmatched junction bases: 3. The V gene's germline CDR1 is MNHEY and CDR2 SVGAGI. The CDR3 contains 13 residues.

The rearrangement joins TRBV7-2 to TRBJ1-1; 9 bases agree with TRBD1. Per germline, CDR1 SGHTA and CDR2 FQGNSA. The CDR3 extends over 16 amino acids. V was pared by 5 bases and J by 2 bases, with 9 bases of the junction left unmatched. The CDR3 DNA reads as TGTGCCAGCAGCGACCACAGGGGGCGGCCTAACACTGAAGCTTTCTTT. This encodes CASSDHRGRPNTEAFF.

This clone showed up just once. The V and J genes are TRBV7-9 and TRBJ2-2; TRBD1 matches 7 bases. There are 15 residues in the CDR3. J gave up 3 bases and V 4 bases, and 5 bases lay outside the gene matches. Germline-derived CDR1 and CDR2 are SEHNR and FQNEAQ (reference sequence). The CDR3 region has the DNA TGTGCCAGCAGCTCGGCCGGGACAGACACCGGGGAGCTGTTTTTT. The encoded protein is CASSSAGTDTGELFF.

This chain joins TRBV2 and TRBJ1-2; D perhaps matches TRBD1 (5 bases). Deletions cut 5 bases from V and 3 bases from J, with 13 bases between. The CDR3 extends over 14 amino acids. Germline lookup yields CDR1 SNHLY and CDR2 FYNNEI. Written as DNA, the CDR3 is TGTGCCAGCAGTCCAGACAGTACTTACTATGGCTACACCTTC. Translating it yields CASSPDSTYYGYTF.

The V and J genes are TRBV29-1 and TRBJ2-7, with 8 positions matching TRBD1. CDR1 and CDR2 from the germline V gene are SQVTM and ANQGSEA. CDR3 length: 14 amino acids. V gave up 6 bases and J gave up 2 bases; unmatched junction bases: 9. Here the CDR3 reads CSVTGGSRAYEQYF. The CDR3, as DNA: TGCAGCGTCACAGGGGGTAGTAGGGCCTACGAGCAGTACTTC.

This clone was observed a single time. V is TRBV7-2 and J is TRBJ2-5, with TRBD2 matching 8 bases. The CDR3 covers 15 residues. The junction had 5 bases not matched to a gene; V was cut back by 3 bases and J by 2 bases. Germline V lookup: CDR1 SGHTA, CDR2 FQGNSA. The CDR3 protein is CASSLGSGGQETQYF. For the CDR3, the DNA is TGTGCCAGCAGCTTGGGGAGCGGGGGACAAGAGACCCAGTACTTC.

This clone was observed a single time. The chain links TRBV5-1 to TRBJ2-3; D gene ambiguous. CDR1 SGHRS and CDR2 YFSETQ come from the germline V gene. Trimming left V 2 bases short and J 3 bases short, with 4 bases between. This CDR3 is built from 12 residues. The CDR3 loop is CASSFPTDTQYF. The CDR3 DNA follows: TGCGCCAGCAGCTTCCCTACAGATACGCAGTATTTT.

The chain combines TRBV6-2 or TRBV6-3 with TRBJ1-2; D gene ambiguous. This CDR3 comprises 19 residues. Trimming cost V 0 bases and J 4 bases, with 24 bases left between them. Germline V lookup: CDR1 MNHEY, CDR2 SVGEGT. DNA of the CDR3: TGTGCCAGCAGTTACTCGACGGATCTACACCAGACTTCTTTCTATGGCTACACCTTC. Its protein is CASSYSTDLHQTSFYGYTF.

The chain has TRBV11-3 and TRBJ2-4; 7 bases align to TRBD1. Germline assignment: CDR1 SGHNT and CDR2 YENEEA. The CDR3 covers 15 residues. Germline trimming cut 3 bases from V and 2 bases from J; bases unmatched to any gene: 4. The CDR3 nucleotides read TGTGCCAGCAGCTTCGGGACAGCTACCAAAAACATTCAGTACTTC. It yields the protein CASSFGTATKNIQYF.

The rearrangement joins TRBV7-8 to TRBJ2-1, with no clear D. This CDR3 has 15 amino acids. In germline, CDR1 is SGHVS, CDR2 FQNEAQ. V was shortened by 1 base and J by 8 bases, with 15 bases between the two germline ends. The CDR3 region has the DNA TGTGCCAGCAGCTTAGGCTGGTACACCCCTCATGAGCAGTTCTTC. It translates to CASSLGWYTPHEQFF.